The 25 T cell receptor beta chains reported below all come from one sample, sequenced in a study of blood T cell repertoires in COVID-19. Repertoires were generated with immunoSEQ multiplex PCR, while TCRdb's copy carries only in-frame clones and drops some. Of 200,000 to 250,000 clones in the sample, roughly 85% are singletons; the top ten hold 2% to 3%. The sequenced sample consisted of peripheral blood. Receptors originate from a woman between 70 and 85 years old with COVID-19, enrolled during active disease.

This chain joins TRBV5-1 and TRBJ1-2; possible D gene TRBD1, 6 bases. The CDR3 spans 14 residues. The germline V gene encodes CDR1 SGHRS and CDR2 YFSETQ. The ends were cut back, 5 bases at V and 3 bases at J, with 14 bases in the middle. The DNA of the CDR3 is TGCGCCAGCAGTTCGCAGGGGTACGACTATGGCTACACCTTC. Translated: CASSSQGYDYGYTF. Variable domain in full (rest from reference TRBV5-1 and TRBJ1-2): KAGVTQTPRYLIKTRGQQVTLSCSPISGHRSVSWYQQTPGQGLQFLFEYFSETQRNKGNFPGRFSGRQFSNSRSEMNVSTLELGDSALYLCASSSQGYDYGYTFGSGTRLTVV.

The chain uses TRBV10-3 and TRBJ1-1; D gene unclear. Germline assignment: CDR1 ENHRY and CDR2 SYGVKD. Trimming took off 3 bases at V and 0 bases at J, with 2 bases between the two ends. The CDR3 has 12 amino acids. This chain's CDR3 is CAISDLNTEAFF. In nucleotides, the CDR3 is TGTGCCATCAGTGACTTGAACACTGAAGCTTTCTTT.

V usage is TRBV19 and J usage is TRBJ1-2; 9 bases agree with TRBD1. Trimming cost V 4 bases and J 8 bases; bases outside gene matches: 14. This CDR3 contains 16 residues. Germline loops: CDR1 LNHDA, CDR2 SQIVND (reference sequence). DNA of the CDR3: TGTGCCAGTAGTACAACTACGGGACAGGGTATCAGCGGCTACACCTTC. Its translation: CASSTTTGQGISGYTF.

J is TRBJ2-5 and V is TRBV2; TRBD2 matches 10 bases. The germline V gene encodes CDR1 SNHLY and CDR2 FYNNEI. Unmatched junction bases numbered 3, after V lost 6 bases and J lost 2 bases. The CDR3 sequence is 14 residues long. The CDR3: CASRRTSGQETQYF. The CDR3 region has the DNA TGTGCCAGCAGGCGGACTAGCGGTCAAGAGACCCAGTACTTC.

In this sample, this clone turned up once. The chain employs TRBV18 and TRBJ1-6, with 9 bases matching TRBD1. Germline V gene lookup returns CDR1 KGHSH and CDR2 LQKENI. The CDR3 loop spans 16 amino acids. With 2 bases clipped from V and 7 bases from J, the junction kept 6 bases outside the gene matches. The CDR3 loop reads CASSPTGGAGNSPLHF. CDR3 nucleotides: TGTGCCAGCTCACCAACAGGGGGCGCGGGAAATTCACCCCTCCACTTT.

The CDR3, as DNA: TGTGCCACGGCTTCTGGCCCTAACTATGGCTACACCTTC. Translating it yields CATASGPNYGYTF. This chain connects TRBV24-1 to TRBJ1-2; no reliable D call. V was cut by 10 bases and J by 0 bases, with 11 bases left in between. CDR3 length: 13 amino acids. Germline CDR1 KGHDR, CDR2 SFDVKD.

The chain has TRBV5-4 and TRBJ1-5, with D perhaps TRBD1 (6 bases). This CDR3 is 14 amino acids long. CDR1 and CDR2 from the germline V gene are SGHNT and YYREEE (reference sequence). V lost 4 bases and J 3 bases, leaving 11 bases between the germline ends. CDR3 DNA sequence: TGTGCCAGCAGCCCTGGACAGAACAATCAGCCCCAGCATTTT. It is translated as CASSPGQNNQPQHF.

The J gene is TRBJ1-2, the V gene TRBV4-1; the D is unclear. The V end lost 0 bases, the J end lost 4 bases, and 12 bases lay between the germline ends. The CDR3 totals 15 residues. Germline CDR1 reads MGHRA; CDR2 reads YSYEKL. CDR3 protein: CASSQDINTSYGYTF. The CDR3 nucleotides read TGCGCCAGCAGCCAAGACATCAACACTAGCTATGGCTACACCTTC.

The V and J genes are TRBV21-1 and TRBJ1-6; the table calls TRBD1, which could not be checked here. TRBV21-1 is shown as a pseudogene. The CDR3 runs to 17 residues. CDR3: CASSKFCSDRDNSPLHF. The CDR3 DNA reads TGTGCCAGCAGCAAATTTTGCTCGGACAGGGATAATTCACCCCTCCACTTT.

The chain recombines TRBV5-6 with TRBJ1-2; 9 bases line up with TRBD1. The CDR3 sequence is 16 residues long. Trimming at V came to 3 bases and at J to 1 base, leaving 7 bases not matched to a gene. The germline V gene has CDR1 SGHDT and CDR2 YYEEEE. The CDR3 loop is CASSSGTGSFNYGYTF. In DNA, the CDR3 is TGTGCCAGCAGCTCCGGGACAGGGTCTTTTAACTATGGCTACACCTTC. The full variable domain, in which reference TRBV5-6 and TRBJ1-2 provide the parts outside the CDR3, is DAGVTQSPTHLIKTRGQQVTLRCSPKSGHDTVSWYQQALGQGPQFIFQYYEEEERQRGNFPDRFSGHQFPNYSSELNVNALLLGDSALYLCASSSGTGSFNYGYTFGSGTRLTVV.

The genes are TRBV9 and TRBJ2-2, with 9 bases that match TRBD2. The CDR3 totals 16 residues. Germline CDR1 SGDLS, CDR2 YYNGEE. With 4 bases clipped from V and 0 bases from J, the junction kept 4 bases outside the gene matches. CDR3 sequence: CASSPGLASNTGELFF. In DNA, the CDR3 is TGTGCCAGCAGCCCCGGACTAGCGTCGAACACCGGGGAGCTGTTTTTT.

This clone was counted between two and nine times. V and J are TRBV7-2 and TRBJ2-7; 8 nucleotides agree with TRBD2. CDR3 size: 16 residues. Looked up from germline, CDR1 is SGHTA and CDR2 is FQGNSA. The ends lost 4 bases at V and 3 bases at J; junction bases unmatched: 11. The CDR3 loop reads CASSSSGGRAFYEQYF. The CDR3 nucleotides are TGTGCCAGCAGCTCCTCGGGGGGGCGGGCCTTCTACGAGCAGTACTTC.

This chain joins TRBV7-3 and TRBJ1-1, with 7 bases fitting TRBD1. The CDR3 sequence is 14 residues long. The V and J ends lost 6 bases and 1 base, in that order; junction bases with no gene match: 5. In germline, CDR1 is SGHTA, CDR2 FQGTGA. The CDR3 sequence is CASRDRDRNTEAFF. In nucleotides, the CDR3 is TGTGCCAGCAGGGACCGGGACAGGAACACTGAAGCTTTCTTT.

To note about this clone: One end of the junction varies from germline; a read error may be responsible. The chain uses TRBV5-1 and TRBJ2-1, with TRBD1 matching 7 bases. The germline CDR1 and CDR2 sequences are SGHRS and YFSETQ. The CDR3 consists of 15 residues. DNA for the CDR3: TGCGCCAGCAGCTTCTCGGACAGGCTCTACGATGAGCAGTTCTTC. Amino acids: CASSFSDRLYDEQFF.

This sequence joins TRBV18 and TRBJ1-4; 8 bases agree with TRBD1. Germline V gives CDR1 KGHSH, CDR2 LQKENI. This CDR3 has 16 residues. Trimming took 4 bases from V and 0 from J; bases not matched to a gene: 4. The CDR3 coding sequence is TGTGCCAGCTCACTAAGACAGGGGTCAACTAATGAAAAACTGTTTTTT. Its translation: CASSLRQGSTNEKLFF.

This chain connects TRBV27 to TRBJ2-1; D might be TRBD2 (6 bases). The CDR3 sequence is 16 residues long. The V end lost 4 bases, the J end lost 4 bases, and 17 bases lay between the germline ends. From germline, CDR1 is MNHEY and CDR2 SMNVEV (reference sequence). In nucleotides, the CDR3 is TGTGCCAGCAGTTCCATTTCGGGACTCCGGTACAATGAGCAGTTCTTC. Protein: CASSSISGLRYNEQFF.

The V call is TRBV18, the J call TRBJ2-5; D uncertain. The CDR3 loop spans 14 amino acids. V was clipped by 2 bases and J by 2 bases, with 9 bases between them. CDR1 and CDR2 (germline): KGHSH, LQKENI. As DNA, the CDR3 is TGTGCCAGCTCACCATTGGTCGGGCAAGAGACCCAGTACTTC. It yields the protein CASSPLVGQETQYF. Complete variable domain (other parts from reference TRBV18 and TRBJ2-5): NAGVMQNPRHLVRRRGQEARLRCSPMKGHSHVYWYRQLPEEGLKFMVYLQKENIIDESGMPKERFSAEFPKEGPSILRIQQVVRGDSAAYFCASSPLVGQETQYFGPGTRLLVL.

The CDR3 DNA follows: TGTGCCAGCAGCTCCTACAGGGGCACCATGAACACTGAAGCTTTCTTT. It translates to CASSSYRGTMNTEAFF. The rearrangement uses TRBV7-9 and TRBJ1-1; 7 bases match TRBD1. The CDR3 loop spans 16 amino acids. Germline values: CDR1 SEHNR, CDR2 FQNEAQ (reference sequence). With V trimmed by 4 bases and J by 0 bases, 8 bases remained unmatched.

The CDR3 sequence is CASSSGQTNYGYTF. CDR3 bases: TGCGCCAGCAGTTCCGGACAGACGAACTATGGCTACACCTTC. The gene calls are TRBV5-1 and TRBJ1-2, with a tentative D call TRBD1 (6 bases). Trimming removed 5 bases at V and 2 bases at J, with 13 bases between. Germline values: CDR1 SGHRS, CDR2 YFSETQ. The CDR3 is made up of 14 amino acids.

The chain has TRBV2 and TRBJ2-7; TRBD2 agrees at 9 bases. This CDR3 spans 12 amino acids. The germline V gene encodes CDR1 SNHLY and CDR2 FYNNEI. V lost 10 bases and J lost 3; bases outside the gene matches: 4. The CDR3 nucleotides are TGTGCCACACAAGCGGGAGGCTACGAGCAGTACTTC. It is translated as CATQAGGYEQYF.

V usage is TRBV14 and J usage is TRBJ1-1, with 7 bases identical to TRBD1. This CDR3 has 13 residues. Germline V lookup: CDR1 SGHDN, CDR2 FVKESK. Trimming at V came to 4 bases and at J to 7 bases, leaving 6 bases not matched to a gene. In DNA, the CDR3 is TGTGCCAGCAGCCTCCAACGGACAGGTGAAGCTTTCTTT. Protein: CASSLQRTGEAFF. Using reference TRBV14 and TRBJ1-1 for the parts outside the CDR3, the full variable domain is EAGVTQFPSHSVIEKGQTVTLRCDPISGHDNLYWYRRVMGKEIKFLLHFVKESKQDESGMPNNRFLAERTGGTYSTLKVQPAELEDSGVYFCASSLQRTGEAFFGQGTRLTVV.

This chain uses TRBV9 with TRBJ2-7; 7 nucleotides agree with TRBD1. CDR3 length: 15 residues. Looked up from germline, CDR1 is SGDLS and CDR2 is YYNGEE. The junction had 10 bases not matched to a gene; V was cut back by 3 bases and J by 4 bases. The CDR3, as DNA: TGTGCCAGCAGCGCCCGGACAGGAGGAACTTACGAGCAGTACTTC. Translated, it gives CASSARTGGTYEQYF.

Here the CDR3 DNA reads TGCGCCAGCAGCCAAGTTCGGGGACAGGGTGGAAACACCATATATTTT. The encoded protein is CASSQVRGQGGNTIYF. This chain uses TRBV4-3 with TRBJ1-3; 9 bases align to TRBD1. Unmatched junction bases numbered 4, after V lost 1 base and J lost 3 bases. The CDR3 runs 16 residues. Germline values: CDR1 LGHNA, CDR2 YSLEER.

The rearrangement joins TRBV6-1 to TRBJ2-2, with a possible D match to TRBD2 (5 bases). The CDR3 is 17 amino acids. Trimming removed 4 bases from V and 1 base from J, with 16 bases in between. From germline, CDR1 is MNHNS and CDR2 SASEGT. The CDR3 DNA reads TGTGCCAGCAGTGCCCCTAGCCAGTCGGGGAACACCGGGGAGCTGTTTTTT. The encoded protein is CASSAPSQSGNTGELFF.

This rearrangement joins TRBV18 to TRBJ1-4; 7 bases fit TRBD1. The length of the CDR3 is 15 residues. Germline V gene data show CDR1 as KGHSH and CDR2 as LQKENI. Unmatched junction bases numbered 7, after V lost 2 bases and J lost 7 bases. The CDR3 here is CASSPVTGVGEKLFF. DNA of the CDR3: TGTGCCAGCTCACCAGTCACAGGGGTGGGTGAAAAACTGTTTTTT.